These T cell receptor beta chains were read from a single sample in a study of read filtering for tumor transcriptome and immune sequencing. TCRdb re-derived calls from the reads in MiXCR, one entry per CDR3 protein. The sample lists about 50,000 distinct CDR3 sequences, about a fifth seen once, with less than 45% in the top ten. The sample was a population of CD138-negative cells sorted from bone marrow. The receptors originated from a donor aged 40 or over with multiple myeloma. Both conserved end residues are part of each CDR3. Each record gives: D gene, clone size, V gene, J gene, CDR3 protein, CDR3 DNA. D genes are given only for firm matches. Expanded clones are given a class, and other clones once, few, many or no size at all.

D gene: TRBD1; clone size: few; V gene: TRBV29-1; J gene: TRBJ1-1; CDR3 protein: CSAPRPGQTNTEAFF; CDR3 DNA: TGCAGCGCCCCCCGCCCGGGACAGACCAACACTGAAGCTTTCTTT
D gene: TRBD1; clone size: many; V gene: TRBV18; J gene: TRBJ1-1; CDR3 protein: CASSPGTGGVGNTEAFF; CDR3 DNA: TGTGCCAGCTCACCAGGGACAGGGGGCGTGGGGAACACTGAAGCTTTCTTT
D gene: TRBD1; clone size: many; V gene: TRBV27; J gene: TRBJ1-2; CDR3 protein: CASSGQGADGYTF; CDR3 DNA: TGTGCCAGCAGCGGACAGGGGGCTGACGGCTACACCTTC
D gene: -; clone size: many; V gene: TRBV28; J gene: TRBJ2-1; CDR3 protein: CASSSPTRFSYNEQFF; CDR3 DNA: TGTGCCAGCAGTTCCCCGACACGCTTCTCCTACAATGAGCAGTTCTTC
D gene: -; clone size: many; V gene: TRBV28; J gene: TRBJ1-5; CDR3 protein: CASSADGRLEHF; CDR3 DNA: TGTGCCAGCAGTGCCGACGGACGGCTGGAGCATTTT
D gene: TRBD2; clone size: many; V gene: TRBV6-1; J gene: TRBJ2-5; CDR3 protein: CASSDRTLAGQETQYF; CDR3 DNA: TGTGCCAGCAGTGACAGAACCCTAGCGGGACAAGAGACCCAGTACTTC
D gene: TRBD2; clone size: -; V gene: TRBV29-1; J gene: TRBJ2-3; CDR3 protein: CSVDGRGISPGTRGADTQYF; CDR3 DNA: TGCAGCGTTGACGGTCGAGGGATTAGTCCCGGGACTAGAGGGGCGGATACGCAGTATTTT
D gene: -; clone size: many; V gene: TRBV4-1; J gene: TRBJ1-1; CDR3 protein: CASSQQLGARTPYTEAFF; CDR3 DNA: TGCGCCAGCAGCCAGCAGCTTGGGGCCCGTACTCCTTACACTGAAGCTTTCTTT
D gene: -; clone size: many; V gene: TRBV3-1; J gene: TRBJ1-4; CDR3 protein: CASSHPGGTPHEKLFF; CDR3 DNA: TGTGCCAGCAGCCACCCAGGCGGGACTCCTCATGAAAAACTGTTTTTT
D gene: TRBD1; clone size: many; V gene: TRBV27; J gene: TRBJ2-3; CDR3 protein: CASSLPGQGADTQYF; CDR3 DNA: TGTGCCAGCAGTTTACCGGGACAGGGGGCTGATACGCAGTATTTT
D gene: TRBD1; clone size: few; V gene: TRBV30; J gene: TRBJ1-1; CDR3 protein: CAWKTGQGGDTEAFF; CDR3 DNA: TGTGCCTGGAAAACAGGACAGGGAGGCGACACTGAAGCTTTCTTT
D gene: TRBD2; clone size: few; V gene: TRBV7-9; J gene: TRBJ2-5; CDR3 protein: CASSRGTSGLGRETQYF; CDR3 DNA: TGTGCCAGCAGCCGCGGGACTAGCGGGCTGGGGAGGGAGACCCAGTACTTC
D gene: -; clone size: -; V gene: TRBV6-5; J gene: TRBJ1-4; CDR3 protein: CASRGRVRSGGNEKLFF; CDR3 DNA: TGTGCCAGCAGAGGGAGGGTACGGAGCGGAGGCAATGAAAAACTGTTTTTT
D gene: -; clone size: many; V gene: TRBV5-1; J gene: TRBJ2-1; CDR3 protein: CASSFSSVYNEQFF; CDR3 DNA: TGCGCCAGCAGCTTTAGTAGCGTCTACAATGAGCAGTTCTTC
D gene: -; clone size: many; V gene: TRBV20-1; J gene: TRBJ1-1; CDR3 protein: CSARVGGMNTEAFF; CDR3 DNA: TGCAGTGCTAGAGTTGGGGGAATGAACACTGAAGCTTTCTTT
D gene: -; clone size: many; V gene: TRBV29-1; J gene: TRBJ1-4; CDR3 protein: CSVGGGGPPDEKLFF; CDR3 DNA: TGCAGCGTTGGAGGGGGGGGCCCCCCTGATGAAAAACTGTTTTTT
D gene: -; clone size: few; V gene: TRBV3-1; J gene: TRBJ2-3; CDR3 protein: CASSQDGLRPDTQYF; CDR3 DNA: TGTGCCAGCAGCCAAGATGGACTAAGGCCAGATACGCAGTATTTT
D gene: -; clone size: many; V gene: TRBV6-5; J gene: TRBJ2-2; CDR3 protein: CASSLYTGELFF; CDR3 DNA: TGTGCCAGCAGCTTATACACCGGGGAGCTGTTTTTT
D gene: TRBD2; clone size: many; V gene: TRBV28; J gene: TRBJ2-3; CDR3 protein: CASSSLAGQATDTQYF; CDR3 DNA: TGTGCCAGCAGTTCCCTAGCGGGGCAAGCCACAGATACGCAGTATTTT
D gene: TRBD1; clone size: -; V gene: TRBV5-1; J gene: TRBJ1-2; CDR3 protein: CASSPTNRDSSIGYTF; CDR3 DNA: TGCGCCAGCAGCCCTACTAACAGGGACAGCAGCATTGGCTACACCTTC
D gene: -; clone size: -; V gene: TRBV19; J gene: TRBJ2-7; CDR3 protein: CASSIYHSYEQYF; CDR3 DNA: TGTGCCAGTAGTATTTACCACTCCTACGAGCAGTACTTC
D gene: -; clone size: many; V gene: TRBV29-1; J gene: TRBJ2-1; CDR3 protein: CSVVSRSTNNEQFF; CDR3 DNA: TGCAGCGTTGTTAGTAGATCAACTAACAATGAGCAGTTCTTC
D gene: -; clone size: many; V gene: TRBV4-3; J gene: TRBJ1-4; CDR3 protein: CASSQDQGVATNEKLFF; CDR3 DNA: TGCGCCAGCAGCCAAGACCAGGGCGTTGCAACTAATGAAAAACTGTTTTTT
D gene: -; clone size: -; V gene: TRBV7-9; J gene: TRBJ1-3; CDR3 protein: CASSLAFGASGSGNTIYF; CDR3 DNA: TGTGCCAGCAGCTTAGCGTTCGGGGCCTCGGGCTCTGGAAACACCATATATTTT
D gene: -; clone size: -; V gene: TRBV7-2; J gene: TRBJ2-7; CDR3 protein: CASSPRRGDYQEYEQYF; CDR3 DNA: TGTGCCAGCAGCCCAAGGAGGGGGGATTACCAGGAGTACGAGCAGTACTTC
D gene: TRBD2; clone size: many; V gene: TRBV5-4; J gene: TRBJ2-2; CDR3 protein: CASSLWLAGPTGELFF; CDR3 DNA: TGTGCCAGCAGCTTGTGGCTAGCGGGACCTACCGGGGAGCTGTTTTTT
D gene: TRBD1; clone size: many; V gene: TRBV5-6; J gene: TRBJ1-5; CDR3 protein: CASSLVGQHNQPQHF; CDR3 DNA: TGTGCCAGCAGCTTGGTGGGACAGCACAATCAGCCCCAGCATTTT
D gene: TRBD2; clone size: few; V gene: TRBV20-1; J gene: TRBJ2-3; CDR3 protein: CSARAPGGGRADTQYF; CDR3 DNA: TGCAGTGCTAGAGCTCCCGGGGGGGGGCGAGCAGATACGCAGTATTTT
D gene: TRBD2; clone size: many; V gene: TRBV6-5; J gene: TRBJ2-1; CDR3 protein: CASSPGTGRTSGRAIEQFF; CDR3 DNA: TGTGCCAGCAGTCCGGGGACAGGGAGGACTAGCGGGAGGGCTATTGAGCAGTTCTTC